The clone carrying this T cell receptor (beta chain) appeared a few times. What it binds is not known. Researchers ran the PCR with 60 Vbeta and 13 Jbeta primers. Libraries were prepared by immunoSEQ multiplex PCR; TCRdb keeps only in-frame clonotypes and omits some of them. The data show 150,000 to 200,000 clones, around 72% seen once. This entry belongs to a study of cytomegalovirus exposure and HLA in healthy donors. Germline CDR1 and CDR2: LNHNV and YYDKDF (reference sequence). V was pared by 4 bases and J by 7 bases, with 7 bases of the junction left unmatched. The CDR3 is 15 amino acids. Study-wide points: Upon later analysis, HLA-associated TCR beta chains proved more clonally expanded than other, equally common chains. Later on, an analysis found that several of the most significant clusters appeared to be linked to common viral pathogens, which included parvovirus B19.

The sequenced sample was PBMCs. This TCR was recovered from a middle-aged woman in good health and CMV-seropositive. The chain has TRBV15 and TRBJ1-6, with 7 bases aligning to TRBD1. This CDR3 reads CATSTSQGVNSPLHF. CDR3 sequence (DNA): TGTGCCACCAGCACATCGCAGGGGGTAAATTCACCCCTCCACTTT.